This T cell receptor beta chain is drawn from a study of cytomegalovirus exposure and HLA in healthy donors. About this clone: Its antigen is still unknown.

The study, taken as a whole, reports: Reports state that TCR beta sequences accurately predicted most subjects' HLA-A and HLA-B alleles.

V was trimmed by 1 base and J by 1 base, leaving 16 bases between them. Looked up from germline, CDR1 is SGHTA and CDR2 is FQGNSA. The CDR3 has 17 residues. PCR used 60 Vbeta primers and 13 Jbeta primers. The assay was immunoSEQ multiplex PCR, and TCRdb's table has in-frame clones only and misses some. The sample lists 75,000 to 80,000 clones, about 70% occurring once. Source material: PBMCs. The rearrangement links TRBV7-2 to TRBJ1-2, with a weak D call TRBD1 (5 bases). The TCR comes from a male donor in good health and CMV-seropositive. The CDR3 is CASSLGRGLGVNYGYTF. In nucleotides, the CDR3 is TGTGCCAGCAGCTTAGGGCGGGGGTTGGGGGTTAACTATGGCTACACCTTC.